This T cell receptor (beta chain) is from a study of beta chain features in type 1 diabetes (dated 2018 in TCRdb). Background on the whole study: No differences in mean age, gender distribution, total cell number or subset yield were found between patients and healthy donors. A total of just under 110,000,000 sorted cells were examined across all samples, and RNA yield correlated strongly with the number of cells per subset. The study compared the TCRB repertoires of sorted circulating CD4+ T cell subsets in recently diagnosed type 1 diabetes patients with those in matched healthy donors. Naive and central memory subsets were obtained from all 30 or so donors, but regulatory and stem cell-like memory subsets were isolated from only 8 patients and roughly 8 healthy donors.

The paper as a whole reports these results and caveats: Patients with type 1 diabetes made fewer insertions and deleted more nucleotides at VDJ recombination sites, implying thymic rearrangement abnormalities. Because cDNA was sequenced instead of genomic DNA, activated cells with high expression could be over-represented, although the groups did not differ in activation or CD3 levels. Naive, central memory and regulatory TCRB repertoires appeared to be more similar among patients than among healthy donors. Because small numbers of individuals were included in the HLA sub-analyses, any influence of HLA type on TCRB rearrangement was left unresolved. PCR might favor shorter templates, but patient and control samples were amplified and corrected together, so any skew would affect both groups equally. A moderate but significant shortening of TCRB CDR3 length was observed in type 1 diabetes patients in all four CD4+ subsets.

The entire amount of isolated RNA was reverse transcribed using the High Capacity cDNA Reverse Transcription Kit, so the sequenced TCRB transcripts were expressed ones. Naive, central memory and regulatory T cell samples underwent deep immunoSEQ sequencing, averaging around 3.7 million total reads per sample. Sorted cells were lysed in RLT buffer, and RNA was extracted using DNase-treated RNeasy Micro or Mini kits according to cell number. Each cell subset was processed on its own to prevent cross-contamination, while patient and healthy donor samples were processed together. The immunoSEQ multiplex PCR was used to amplify TCRB sequences from cDNA, generating 87-bp fragments that spanned the CDR3 region. Amplicons were sequenced on the Illumina HiSeq platform. The original pipeline was this. PCR bias was computationally corrected using synthetic template baselines, reads within Hamming distance 2 were collapsed, and singletons that could not be merged were discarded. Reads were aligned against IMGT so that V, D and J genes, CDR3 length and insertions or deletions at six rearrangement sites could be assigned. Within each subset, clonotype counts were normalized to sorted cell number, after which true diversity and Gini coefficients were computed with the tcR R package. The overlap coefficient, calculated on TCRB nucleotide sequences, was used to measure repertoire sharing. This immuneACCESS table, as held by TCRdb, lists in-frame sequences with V and J called but not all clones. Of the missing ones, under half trace to an unresolved V gene in checked studies; the others have no known cause. Clone size and V and J calls were adopted from that table, with D and trimming inferred from the DNA. The sample table lists around 70,000 clones, about 50% of them with a count of one. The ten largest make up 0.65% to 0.75% of the sample.

As encoded in the germline V gene (reference sequence), CDR1 is PRHDT while CDR2 is FYEKMQ. The trim is 9 bases for V and 2 bases for J, with a gap of 8 bases between the germline ends. Measured from the cysteine to the phenylalanine, the CDR3 is 12 residues long. Kept here is only the CDR3 DNA, which spans 36 bases and is read in frame from base 1. This clone was seen a single time. Its antigen remains undetermined. No quality values exist for individual bases; no much larger clone is one base distant. Each donor gave one peripheral blood draw, averaging approximately 120 mL, which was collected into heparinised tubes. A BD FACSAria II was used to sort naive, central memory, regulatory and stem cell-like memory CD4+ T cells with a panel that included CD45RO, CCR7, CD25, CD127, CD95 and CD27. All sorted populations exceeded 95% purity. PBMCs were separated immediately by Lymphoprep density gradient centrifugation and were stained directly, without being cultured. Samples were stained and sorted in pairs, with one healthy donor and one patient per experiment, so that batch effects were minimized.

This clonotype was sampled from a man in his thirties or forties with type 1 diabetes. The rearrangement joined TRBV13 to TRBJ1-3, with the identity of the D gene unclear. Sequencing used central memory CD4+ T cells from blood. The CDR3 loop reads CASSNTGNTIYF. Read as DNA, the sequence is TGTGCCAGTAGCAATACTGGAAACACCATATATTTT.